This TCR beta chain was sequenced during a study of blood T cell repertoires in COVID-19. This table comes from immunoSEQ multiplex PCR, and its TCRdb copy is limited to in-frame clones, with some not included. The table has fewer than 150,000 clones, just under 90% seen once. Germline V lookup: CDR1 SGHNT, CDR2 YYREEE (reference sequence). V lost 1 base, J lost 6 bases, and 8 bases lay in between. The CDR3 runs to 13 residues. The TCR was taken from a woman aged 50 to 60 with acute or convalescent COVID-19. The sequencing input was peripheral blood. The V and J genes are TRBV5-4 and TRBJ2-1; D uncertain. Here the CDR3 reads CASSLPSLNEQFF. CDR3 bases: TGTGCCAGCAGCTTGCCTAGTCTCAATGAGCAGTTCTTC.